This entry describes one T cell receptor (beta chain). The antigen remains undetermined. These data belong to a study of CD8+CD57+ T cells in acquired aplastic anemia. Study details: The mean DNA yield obtained from sorted CD4+ and CD8+ cells came to roughly 3.4 ug.

Study-wide results and limits: Patients and controls were found to share twenty-nine CD8+ CDR3 sequences.

TCR beta VDJ and CDR3 profiling used genomic DNA as template. MiXCR, applied by TCRdb to the reads, yields one record per CDR3 protein. The table records hundreds of thousands of distinct CDR3 sequences, approximately 55% of them present only once. Germline-derived CDR1 and CDR2 are SGHTA and FQGNSA. This CDR3 has 13 amino acids. V lost 5 bases and J lost 9, with 16 bases in between. The chain carries TRBV7-2 and TRBJ2-5, with D perhaps being TRBD1 or TRBD2 (5 bases each). The sample consisted of sorted CD4+, CD8+, or CD8+CD57+ T cells (not recorded which) from PBMCs. This receptor was taken from a human donor with severe aplastic anemia or a healthy control (not recorded which). CDR3: CASSANRQRPQYF. The CDR3 DNA sequence: TGTGCCAGCAGCGCGAACCGACAGCGGCCCCAGTACTTC.